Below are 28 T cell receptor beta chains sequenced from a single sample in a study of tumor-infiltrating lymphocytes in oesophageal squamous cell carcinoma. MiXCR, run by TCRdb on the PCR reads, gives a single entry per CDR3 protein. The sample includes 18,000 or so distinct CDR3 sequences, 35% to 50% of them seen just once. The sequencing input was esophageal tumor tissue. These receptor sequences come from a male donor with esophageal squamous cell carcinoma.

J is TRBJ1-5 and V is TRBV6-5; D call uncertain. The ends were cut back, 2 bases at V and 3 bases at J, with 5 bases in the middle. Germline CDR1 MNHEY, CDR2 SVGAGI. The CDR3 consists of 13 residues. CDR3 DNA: TGTGCCAGCAGTTACGGAGCCAATCAGCCCCAGCATTTT. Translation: CASSYGANQPQHF.

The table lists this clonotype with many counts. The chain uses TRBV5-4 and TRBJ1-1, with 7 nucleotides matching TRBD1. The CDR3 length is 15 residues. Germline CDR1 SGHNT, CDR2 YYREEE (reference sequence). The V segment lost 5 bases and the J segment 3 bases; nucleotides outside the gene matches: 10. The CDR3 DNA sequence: TGTGCCAGCAGTGTTACAGGGGAGGGGGACACTGAAGCTTTCTTT. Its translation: CASSVTGEGDTEAFF.

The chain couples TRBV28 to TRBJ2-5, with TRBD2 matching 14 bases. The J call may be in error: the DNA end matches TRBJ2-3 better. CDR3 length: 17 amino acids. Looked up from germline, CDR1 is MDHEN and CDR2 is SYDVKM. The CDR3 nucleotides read TGTGCCAGCAGTCCGCTCGGACTAGCGGGAGGAGTCTACGAGCAGTATTTT. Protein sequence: CASSPLGLAGGVYEQYF.

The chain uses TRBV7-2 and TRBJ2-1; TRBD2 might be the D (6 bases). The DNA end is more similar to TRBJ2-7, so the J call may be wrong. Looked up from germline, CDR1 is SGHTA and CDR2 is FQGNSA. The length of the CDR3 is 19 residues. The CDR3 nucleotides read TGTGCCAGCAGCTTAGCGAGGGTCGGGGGTACGGGCTCCTACAATGAGCAGTACTTC. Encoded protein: CASSLARVGGTGSYNEQYF.

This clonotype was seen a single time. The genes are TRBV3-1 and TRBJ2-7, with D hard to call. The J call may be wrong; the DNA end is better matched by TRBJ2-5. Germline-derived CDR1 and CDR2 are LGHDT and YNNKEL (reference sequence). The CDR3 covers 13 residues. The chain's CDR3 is CATPGPSPETQYF. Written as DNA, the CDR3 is TGTGCCACCCCCGGCCCCTCGCCAGAGACCCAGTACTTC.

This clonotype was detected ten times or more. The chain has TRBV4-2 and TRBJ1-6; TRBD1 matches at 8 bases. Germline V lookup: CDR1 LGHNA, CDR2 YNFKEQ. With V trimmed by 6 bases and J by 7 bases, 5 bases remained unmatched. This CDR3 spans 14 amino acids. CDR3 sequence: CASSWTGSNSPLHF. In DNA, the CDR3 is TGTGCCAGCAGTTGGACAGGGTCGAATTCACCCCTCCACTTT.

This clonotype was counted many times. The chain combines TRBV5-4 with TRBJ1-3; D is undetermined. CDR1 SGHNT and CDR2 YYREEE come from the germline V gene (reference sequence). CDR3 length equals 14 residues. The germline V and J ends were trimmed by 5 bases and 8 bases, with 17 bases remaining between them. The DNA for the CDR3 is TGTGCCAGCAGAGGTGAAGGACTGCGGGACACCATATATTTT. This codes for CASRGEGLRDTIYF.

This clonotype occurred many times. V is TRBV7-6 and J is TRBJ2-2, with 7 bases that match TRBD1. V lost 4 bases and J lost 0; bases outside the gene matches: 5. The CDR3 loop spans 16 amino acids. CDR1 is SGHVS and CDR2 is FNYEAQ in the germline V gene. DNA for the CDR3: TGTGCCAGCAGCTCCTACGGGACAGCGAACACCGGGGAGCTGTTTTTT. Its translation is CASSSYGTANTGELFF.

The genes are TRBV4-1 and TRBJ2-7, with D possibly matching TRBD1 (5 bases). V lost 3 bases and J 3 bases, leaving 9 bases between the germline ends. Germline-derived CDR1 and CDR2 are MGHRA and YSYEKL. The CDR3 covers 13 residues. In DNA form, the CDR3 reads TGCGCCAGCAGCCAGACGACAGACTACGAGCAGTACTTC. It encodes CASSQTTDYEQYF.

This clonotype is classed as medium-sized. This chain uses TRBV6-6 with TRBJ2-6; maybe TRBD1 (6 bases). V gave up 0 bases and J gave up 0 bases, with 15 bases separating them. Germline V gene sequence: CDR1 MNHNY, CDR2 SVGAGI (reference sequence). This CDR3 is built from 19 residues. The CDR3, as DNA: TGTGCCAGCAGTTACTCGAGCACAGGGTTCTACTCTGGGGCCAACGTCCTGACTTTC. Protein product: CASSYSSTGFYSGANVLTF.

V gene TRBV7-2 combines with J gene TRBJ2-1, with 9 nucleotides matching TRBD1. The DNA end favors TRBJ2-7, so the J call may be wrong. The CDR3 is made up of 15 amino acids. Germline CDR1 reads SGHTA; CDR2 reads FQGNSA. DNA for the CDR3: TGTGCCAGCAGCCCCGACAGGGGGAGGTCCTACGAGCAGTACTTC. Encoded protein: CASSPDRGRSYEQYF.

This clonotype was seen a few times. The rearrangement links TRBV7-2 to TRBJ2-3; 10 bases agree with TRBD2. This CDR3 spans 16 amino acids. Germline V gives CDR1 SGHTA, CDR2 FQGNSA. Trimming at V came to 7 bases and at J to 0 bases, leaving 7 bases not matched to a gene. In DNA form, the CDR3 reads TGTGCCAGCACCAAACTAGCGGGACCTAGCACAGATACGCAGTATTTT. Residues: CASTKLAGPSTDTQYF. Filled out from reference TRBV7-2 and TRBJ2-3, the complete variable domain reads GAGVSQSPSNKVTEKGKDVELRCDPISGHTALYWYRQSLGQGLEFLIYFQGNSAPDKSGLPSDRFSAERTGGSVSTLTIQRTQQEDSAVYLCASTKLAGPSTDTQYFGPGTRLTVL.

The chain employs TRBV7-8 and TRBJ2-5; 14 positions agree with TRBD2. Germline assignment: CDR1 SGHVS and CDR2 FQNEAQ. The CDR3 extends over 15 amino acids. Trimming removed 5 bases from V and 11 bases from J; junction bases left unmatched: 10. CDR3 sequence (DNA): TGTGCCAGCAGCCATGGGACTAGCGGGGGCAATGAGCAGTACTTC. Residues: CASSHGTSGGNEQYF.

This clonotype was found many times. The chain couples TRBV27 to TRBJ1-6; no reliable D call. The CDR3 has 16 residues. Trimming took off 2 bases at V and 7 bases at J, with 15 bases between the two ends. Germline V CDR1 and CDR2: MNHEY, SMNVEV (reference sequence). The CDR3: CASSLVGSLENSPLHF. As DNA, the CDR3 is TGTGCCAGCAGTTTAGTTGGGAGCTTGGAGAATTCACCCCTCCACTTT.

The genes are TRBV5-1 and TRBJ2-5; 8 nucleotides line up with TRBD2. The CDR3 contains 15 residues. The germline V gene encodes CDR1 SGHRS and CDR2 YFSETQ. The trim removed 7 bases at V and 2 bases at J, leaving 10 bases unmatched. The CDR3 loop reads CASARQLAAQETQYF. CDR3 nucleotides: TGCGCCAGCGCCCGACAACTAGCGGCTCAAGAGACCCAGTACTTC.

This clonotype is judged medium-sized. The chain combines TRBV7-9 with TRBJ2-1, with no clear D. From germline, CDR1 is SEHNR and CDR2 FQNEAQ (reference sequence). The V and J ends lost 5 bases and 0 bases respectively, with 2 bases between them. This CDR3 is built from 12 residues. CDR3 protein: CASSTSYNEQFF. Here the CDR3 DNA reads TGTGCCAGCAGCACCTCCTACAATGAGCAGTTCTTC.

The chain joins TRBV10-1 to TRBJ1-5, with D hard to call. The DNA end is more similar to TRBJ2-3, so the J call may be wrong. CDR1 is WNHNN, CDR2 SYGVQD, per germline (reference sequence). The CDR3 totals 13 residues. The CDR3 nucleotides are TGCGCCAGCAGAGACTCGAGAACAGATACGCAGTATTTT. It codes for CASRDSRTDTQYF.

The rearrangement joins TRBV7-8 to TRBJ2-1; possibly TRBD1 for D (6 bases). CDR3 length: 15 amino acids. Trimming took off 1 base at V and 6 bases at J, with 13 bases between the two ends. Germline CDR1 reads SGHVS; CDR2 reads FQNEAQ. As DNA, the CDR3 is TGTGCCAGCAGCTTAGTGGGGGCCGGGGTCAATGAGCAGTTCTTC. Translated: CASSLVGAGVNEQFF.

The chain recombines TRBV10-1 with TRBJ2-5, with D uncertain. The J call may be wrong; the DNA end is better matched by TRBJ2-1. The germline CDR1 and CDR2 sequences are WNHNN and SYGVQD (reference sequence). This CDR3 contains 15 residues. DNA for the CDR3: TGCGCCAGCAGTGAGAAGGGTACGAAGGAGAATGAGCAGTTCTTC. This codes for CASSEKGTKENEQFF.

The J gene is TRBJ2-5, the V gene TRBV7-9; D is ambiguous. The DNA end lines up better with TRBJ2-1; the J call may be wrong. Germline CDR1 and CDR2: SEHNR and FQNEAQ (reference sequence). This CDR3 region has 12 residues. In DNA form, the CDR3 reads TGTGCCAGCAGCTTAGCCGTTAGTGAGCAGTTCTTC. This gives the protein CASSLAVSEQFF.

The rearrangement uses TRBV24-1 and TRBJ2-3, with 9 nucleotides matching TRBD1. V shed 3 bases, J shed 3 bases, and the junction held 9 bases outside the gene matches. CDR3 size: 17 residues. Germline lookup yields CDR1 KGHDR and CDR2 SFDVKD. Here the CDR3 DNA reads TGTGCCACCAGTGATGGGGGGACAGGGTTGTCGACAGATACGCAGTATTTT. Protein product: CATSDGGTGLSTDTQYF.

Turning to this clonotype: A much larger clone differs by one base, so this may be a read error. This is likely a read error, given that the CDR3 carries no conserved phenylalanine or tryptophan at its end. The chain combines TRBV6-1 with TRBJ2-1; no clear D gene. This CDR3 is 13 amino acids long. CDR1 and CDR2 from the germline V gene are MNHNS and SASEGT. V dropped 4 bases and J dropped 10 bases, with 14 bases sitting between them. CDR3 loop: CASSAFGSYEQFL. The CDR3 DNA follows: TGTGCCAGCAGTGCTTTCGGGTCCTACGAGCAGTTCTTA.

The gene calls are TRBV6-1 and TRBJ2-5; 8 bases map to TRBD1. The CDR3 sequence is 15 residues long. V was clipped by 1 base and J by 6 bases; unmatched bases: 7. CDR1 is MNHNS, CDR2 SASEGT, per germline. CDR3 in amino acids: CASSEGTGNGKTQYF. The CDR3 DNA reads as TGTGCCAGCAGTGAAGGGACAGGGAACGGAAAGACCCAGTACTTC.

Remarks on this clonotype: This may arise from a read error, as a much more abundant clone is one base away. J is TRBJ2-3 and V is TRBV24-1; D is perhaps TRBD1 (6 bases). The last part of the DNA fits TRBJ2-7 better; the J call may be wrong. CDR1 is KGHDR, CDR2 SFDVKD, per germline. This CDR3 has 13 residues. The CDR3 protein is CTTSAQGWHEQYF. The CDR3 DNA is TGTACCACCAGTGCGCAGGGGTGGCACGAGCAGTACTTC.

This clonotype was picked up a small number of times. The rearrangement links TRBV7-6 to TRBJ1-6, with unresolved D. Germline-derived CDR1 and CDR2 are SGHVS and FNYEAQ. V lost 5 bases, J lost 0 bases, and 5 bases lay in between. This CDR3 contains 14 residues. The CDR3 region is CASSANSYNSPLHF. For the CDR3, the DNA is TGTGCCAGCAGCGCTAACTCCTATAATTCACCCCTCCACTTT.

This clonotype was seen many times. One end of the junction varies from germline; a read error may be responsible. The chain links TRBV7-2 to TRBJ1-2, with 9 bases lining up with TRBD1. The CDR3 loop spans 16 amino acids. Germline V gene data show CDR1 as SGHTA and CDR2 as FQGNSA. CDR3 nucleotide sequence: TGTGCCAGCAGCCTAGCCCGGGACAGGGTTTTATATGGCTACACCTTC. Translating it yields CASSLARDRVLYGYTF.

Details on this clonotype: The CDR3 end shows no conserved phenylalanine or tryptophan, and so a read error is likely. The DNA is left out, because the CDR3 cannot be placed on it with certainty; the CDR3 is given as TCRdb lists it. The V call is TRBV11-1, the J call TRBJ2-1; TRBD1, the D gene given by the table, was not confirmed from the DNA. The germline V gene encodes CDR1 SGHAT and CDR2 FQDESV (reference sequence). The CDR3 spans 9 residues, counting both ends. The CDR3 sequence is CASSLEPGL.

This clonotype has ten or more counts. This chain's CDR3 is CASSETSGGLPNEQFF. CDR3 DNA: TGTGCCAGCAGTGAGACTAGCGGGGGCCTCCCCAATGAGCAGTTCTTC. The genes are TRBV2 and TRBJ2-1; 12 positions agree with TRBD2. V dropped 3 bases and J dropped 6; count of bases not matched to a gene: 6. CDR1 and CDR2 (germline): SNHLY, FYNNEI. The CDR3 sequence is 16 residues long.